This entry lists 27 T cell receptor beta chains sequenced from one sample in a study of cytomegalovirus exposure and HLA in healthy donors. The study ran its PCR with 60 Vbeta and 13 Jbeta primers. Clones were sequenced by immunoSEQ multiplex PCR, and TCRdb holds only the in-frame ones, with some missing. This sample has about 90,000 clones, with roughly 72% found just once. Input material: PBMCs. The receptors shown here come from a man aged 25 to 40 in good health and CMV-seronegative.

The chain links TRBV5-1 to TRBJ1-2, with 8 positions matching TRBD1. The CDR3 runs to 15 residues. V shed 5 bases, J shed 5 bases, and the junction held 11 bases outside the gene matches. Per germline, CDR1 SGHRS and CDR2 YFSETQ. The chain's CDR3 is CASSNDRGGEYGYTF. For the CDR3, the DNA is TGCGCCAGCAGTAATGACAGGGGAGGAGAGTATGGCTACACCTTC. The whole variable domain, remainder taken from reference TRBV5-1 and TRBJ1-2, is KAGVTQTPRYLIKTRGQQVTLSCSPISGHRSVSWYQQTPGQGLQFLFEYFSETQRNKGNFPGRFSGRQFSNSRSEMNVSTLELGDSALYLCASSNDRGGEYGYTFGSGTRLTVV.

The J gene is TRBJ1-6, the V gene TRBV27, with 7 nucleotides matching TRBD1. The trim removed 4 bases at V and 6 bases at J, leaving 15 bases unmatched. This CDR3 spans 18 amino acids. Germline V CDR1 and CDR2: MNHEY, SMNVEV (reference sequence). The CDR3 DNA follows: TGTGCCAGCAGTTGGGCACCACCAGGGACAGCAACTAATTCACCCCTCCACTTT. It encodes CASSWAPPGTATNSPLHF.

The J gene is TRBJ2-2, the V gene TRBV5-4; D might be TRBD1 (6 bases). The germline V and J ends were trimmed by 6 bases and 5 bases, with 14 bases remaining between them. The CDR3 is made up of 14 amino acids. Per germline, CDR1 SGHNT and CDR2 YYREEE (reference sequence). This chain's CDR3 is CASKHRTETGELFF. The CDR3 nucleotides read TGTGCCAGCAAACATAGGACAGAGACCGGGGAGCTGTTTTTT.

Here the CDR3 DNA reads TGCGCCAGCAGCGTGACAGGGATTAATTCACCCCTCCACTTT. This gives the protein CASSVTGINSPLHF. This sequence joins TRBV5-1 and TRBJ1-6; 7 bases agree with TRBD1. There are 14 residues in the CDR3. Germline CDR1 is SGHRS and CDR2 is YFSETQ. The ends lost 4 bases at V and 6 bases at J; junction bases unmatched: 4.

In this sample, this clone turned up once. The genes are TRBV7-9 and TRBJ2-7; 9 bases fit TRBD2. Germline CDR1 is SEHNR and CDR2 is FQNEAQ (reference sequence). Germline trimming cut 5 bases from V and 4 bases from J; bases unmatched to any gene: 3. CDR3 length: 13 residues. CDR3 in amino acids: CASSSSGSYEQYV. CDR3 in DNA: TGTGCCAGCAGCAGTAGCGGGAGTTACGAGCAGTACGTC.

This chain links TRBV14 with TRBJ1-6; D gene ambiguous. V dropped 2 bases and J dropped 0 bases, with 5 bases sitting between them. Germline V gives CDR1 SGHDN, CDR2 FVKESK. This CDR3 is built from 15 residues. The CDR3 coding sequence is TGTGCCAGCAGCCAACGGAGCTCCTATAATTCACCCCTCCACTTT. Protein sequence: CASSQRSSYNSPLHF. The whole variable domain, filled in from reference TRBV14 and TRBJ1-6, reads EAGVTQFPSHSVIEKGQTVTLRCDPISGHDNLYWYRRVMGKEIKFLLHFVKESKQDESGMPNNRFLAERTGGTYSTLKVQPAELEDSGVYFCASSQRSSYNSPLHFGNGTRLTVT.

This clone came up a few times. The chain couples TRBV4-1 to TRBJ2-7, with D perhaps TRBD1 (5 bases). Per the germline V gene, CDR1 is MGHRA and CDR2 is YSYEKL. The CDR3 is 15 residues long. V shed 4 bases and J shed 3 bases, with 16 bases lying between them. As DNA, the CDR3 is TGCGCCAGCAGCCCTGACAGCTATGAATTCTACGAGCAGTACTTC. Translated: CASSPDSYEFYEQYF.

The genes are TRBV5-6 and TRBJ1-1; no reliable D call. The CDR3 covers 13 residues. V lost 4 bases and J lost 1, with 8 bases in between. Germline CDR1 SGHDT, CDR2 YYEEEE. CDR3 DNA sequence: TGTGCCAGCAGCACTAGACCGAACACTGAAGCTTTCTTT. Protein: CASSTRPNTEAFF.

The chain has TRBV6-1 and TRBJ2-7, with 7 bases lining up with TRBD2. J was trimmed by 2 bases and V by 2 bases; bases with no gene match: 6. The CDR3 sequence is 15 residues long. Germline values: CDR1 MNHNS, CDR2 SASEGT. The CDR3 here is CASSEWGEGPYEQYV. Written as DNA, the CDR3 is TGTGCCAGCAGTGAATGGGGGGAGGGCCCCTACGAGCAGTACGTC.

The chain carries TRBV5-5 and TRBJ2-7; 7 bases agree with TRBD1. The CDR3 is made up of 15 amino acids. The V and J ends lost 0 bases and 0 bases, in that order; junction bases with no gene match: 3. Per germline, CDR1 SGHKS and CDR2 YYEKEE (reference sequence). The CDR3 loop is CASSLETGISYEQYF. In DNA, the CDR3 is TGTGCCAGCAGCTTGGAGACAGGGATCTCCTACGAGCAGTACTTC.

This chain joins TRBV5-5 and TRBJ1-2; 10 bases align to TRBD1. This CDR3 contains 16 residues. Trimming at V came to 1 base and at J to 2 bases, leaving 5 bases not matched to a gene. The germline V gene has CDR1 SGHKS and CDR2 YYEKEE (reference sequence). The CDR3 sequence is CASSLRPGQGNYGYTF. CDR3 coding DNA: TGTGCCAGCAGCTTGAGACCGGGACAGGGGAACTATGGCTACACCTTC.

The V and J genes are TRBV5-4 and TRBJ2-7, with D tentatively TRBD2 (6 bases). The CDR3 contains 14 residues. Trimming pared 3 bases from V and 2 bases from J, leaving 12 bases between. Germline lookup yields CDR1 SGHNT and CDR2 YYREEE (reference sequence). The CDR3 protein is CASSSQGGAYEQYF. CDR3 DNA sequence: TGTGCCAGCAGCTCACAAGGAGGGGCCTACGAGCAGTACTTC.

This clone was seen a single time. The CDR3 spells CASSKEGGTGRMNTEAFF. DNA for the CDR3: TGTGCCAGCAGCAAAGAGGGCGGGACAGGGAGGATGAACACTGAAGCTTTCTTT. This sequence joins TRBV21-1 and TRBJ1-1; the table's TRBD1 call for D was not verified on the DNA. TRBV21-1 is a listed pseudogene. CDR3 length equals 18 residues.

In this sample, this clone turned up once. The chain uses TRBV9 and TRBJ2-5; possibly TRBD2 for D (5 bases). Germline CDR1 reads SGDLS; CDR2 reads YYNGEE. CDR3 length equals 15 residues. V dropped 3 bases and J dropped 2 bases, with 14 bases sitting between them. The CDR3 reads CASSGPHGDQETQYF. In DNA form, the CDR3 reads TGTGCCAGCAGCGGACCTCACGGGGATCAAGAGACCCAGTACTTC.

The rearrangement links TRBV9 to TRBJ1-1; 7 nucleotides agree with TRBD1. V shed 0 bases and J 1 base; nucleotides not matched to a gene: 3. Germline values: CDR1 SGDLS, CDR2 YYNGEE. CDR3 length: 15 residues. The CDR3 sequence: CASSVGDSPNTEAFF. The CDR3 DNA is TGTGCCAGCAGCGTAGGGGACAGCCCGAACACTGAAGCTTTCTTT. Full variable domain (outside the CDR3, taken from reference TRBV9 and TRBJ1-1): DSGVTQTPKHLITATGQRVTLRCSPRSGDLSVYWYQQSLDQGLQFLIQYYNGEERAKGNILERFSAQQFPDLHSELNLSSLELGDSALYFCASSVGDSPNTEAFFGQGTRLTVV.

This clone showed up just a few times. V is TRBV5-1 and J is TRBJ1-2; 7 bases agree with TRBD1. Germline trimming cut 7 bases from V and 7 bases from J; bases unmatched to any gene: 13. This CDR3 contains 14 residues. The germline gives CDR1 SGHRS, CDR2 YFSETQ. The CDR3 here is CASGVEGALLGYTF. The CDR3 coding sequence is TGCGCCAGCGGGGTTGAGGGGGCGCTTCTTGGCTACACCTTC.

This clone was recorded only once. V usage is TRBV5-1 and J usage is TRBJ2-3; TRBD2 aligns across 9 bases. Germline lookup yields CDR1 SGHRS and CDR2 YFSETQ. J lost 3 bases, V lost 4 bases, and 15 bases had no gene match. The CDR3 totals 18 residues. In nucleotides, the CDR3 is TGCGCCAGCAGCCGTGGGGGGGTTAGCGGGAGTGGAACAGATACGCAGTATTTT. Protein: CASSRGGVSGSGTDTQYF.

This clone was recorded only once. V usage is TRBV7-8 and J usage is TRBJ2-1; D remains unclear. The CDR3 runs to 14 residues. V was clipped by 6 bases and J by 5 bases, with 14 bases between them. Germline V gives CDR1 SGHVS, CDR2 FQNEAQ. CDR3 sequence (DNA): TGTGCCAGCAGAGACCAGCGCACACACAATGAGCAGTTCTTC. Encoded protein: CASRDQRTHNEQFF.

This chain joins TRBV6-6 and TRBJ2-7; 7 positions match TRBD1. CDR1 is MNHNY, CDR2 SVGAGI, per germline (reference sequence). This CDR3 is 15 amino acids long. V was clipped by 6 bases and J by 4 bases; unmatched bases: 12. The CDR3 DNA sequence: TGTGCCAGCAGCAGCGCCAGGGGGTGGAGATACGAGCAGTACTTC. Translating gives CASSSARGWRYEQYF.

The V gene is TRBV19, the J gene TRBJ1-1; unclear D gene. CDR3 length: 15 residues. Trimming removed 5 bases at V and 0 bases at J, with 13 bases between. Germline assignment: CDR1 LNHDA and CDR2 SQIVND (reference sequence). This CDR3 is CASSAPTTLNTEAFF. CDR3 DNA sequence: TGTGCCAGTAGTGCGCCTACGACTCTGAACACTGAAGCTTTCTTT. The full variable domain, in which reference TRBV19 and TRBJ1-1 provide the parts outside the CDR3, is DGGITQSPKYLFRKEGQNVTLSCEQNLNHDAMYWYRQDPGQGLRLIYYSQIVNDFQKGDIAEGYSVSREKKESFPLTVTSAQKNPTAFYLCASSAPTTLNTEAFFGQGTRLTVV.

Here the CDR3 reads CASSYSSGSGTEAFF. The CDR3 coding sequence is TGTGCCAGCAGTTACTCAAGCGGATCGGGCACTGAAGCTTTCTTT. The genes are TRBV6-5 and TRBJ1-1; D is unresolved. Germline V lookup: CDR1 MNHEY, CDR2 SVGAGI. There are 15 residues in the CDR3. The V and J ends lost 0 bases and 4 bases respectively, with 12 bases between them.

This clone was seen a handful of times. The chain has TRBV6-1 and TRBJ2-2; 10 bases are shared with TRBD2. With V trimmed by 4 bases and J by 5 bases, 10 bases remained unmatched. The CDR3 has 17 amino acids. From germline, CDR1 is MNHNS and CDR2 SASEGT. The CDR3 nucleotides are TGTGCCAGCAGTGCACCCCTAGCGGGAGTGTTGACCGGGGAGCTGTTTTTT. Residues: CASSAPLAGVLTGELFF.

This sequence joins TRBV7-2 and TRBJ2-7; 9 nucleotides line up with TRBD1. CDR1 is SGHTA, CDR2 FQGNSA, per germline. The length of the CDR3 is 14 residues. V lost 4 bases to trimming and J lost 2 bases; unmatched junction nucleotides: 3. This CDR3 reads CASSYRGLPYEQYF. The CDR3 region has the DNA TGTGCCAGCAGCTACAGGGGGCTCCCCTACGAGCAGTACTTC.

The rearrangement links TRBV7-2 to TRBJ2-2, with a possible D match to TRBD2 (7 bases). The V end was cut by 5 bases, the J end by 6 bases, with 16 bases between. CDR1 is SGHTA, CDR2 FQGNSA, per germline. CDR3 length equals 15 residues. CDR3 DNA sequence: TGTGCCAGCAGCAGGGGGGGGACGAGACCCGGGGAGCTGTTTTTT. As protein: CASSRGGTRPGELFF.

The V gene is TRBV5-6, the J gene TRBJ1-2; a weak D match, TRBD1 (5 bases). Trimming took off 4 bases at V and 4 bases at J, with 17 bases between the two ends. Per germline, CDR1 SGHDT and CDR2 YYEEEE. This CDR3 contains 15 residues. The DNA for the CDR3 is TGTGCCAGCAGCCCCCGGCCACAGGAAGGCTATGGCTACACCTTC. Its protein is CASSPRPQEGYGYTF.

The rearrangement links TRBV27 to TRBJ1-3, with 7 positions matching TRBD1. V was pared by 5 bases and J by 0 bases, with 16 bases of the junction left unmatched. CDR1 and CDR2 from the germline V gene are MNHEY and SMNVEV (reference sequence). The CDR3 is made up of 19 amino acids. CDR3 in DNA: TGTGCCAGCAGTCCACTCGGGGACAGTTACCTTTACTCTGGAAACACCATATATTTT. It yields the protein CASSPLGDSYLYSGNTIYF.

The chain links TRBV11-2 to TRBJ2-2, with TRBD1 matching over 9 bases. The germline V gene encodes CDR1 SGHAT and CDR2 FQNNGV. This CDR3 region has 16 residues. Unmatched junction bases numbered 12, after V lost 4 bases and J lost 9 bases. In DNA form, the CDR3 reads TGTGCCAGCAGCTGGTCCGCCGGGACAGGGTTTAGGGAGCTGTTTTTT. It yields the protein CASSWSAGTGFRELFF.